This T cell receptor (beta chain) came from a study of monozygotic twins with inflammatory bowel disease. TCRdb reprocessed the 5' RACE reads, with one entry per CDR3 protein and no DNA. The sample's table shows some 160,000 distinct CDR3 sequences. Material for sequencing was blood. This clonotype was obtained from a human donor with ulcerative colitis or Crohn's disease, or a healthy co-twin of an affected twin (not recorded which).

CDR3: CATVSQGAIYF. This rearrangement joins TRBV10-3 to TRBJ1-3. Germline values: CDR1 ENHRY, CDR2 SYGVKD. There are 11 residues in the CDR3.